Below are 15 T cell receptor beta chains sequenced from a single sample in a study of blood T cell repertoires in COVID-19. Generated by immunoSEQ multiplex PCR, the TCRdb table keeps only in-frame clones and is missing some. Among roughly 250,000 clones listed, about 89% were seen once. Input material: PBMCs or T cells enriched from blood (not recorded which). These receptors originate from a human donor in a cohort exposed to, infected with or recovered from COVID-19 (not recorded which). The donor label of this sample is uncertain.

This clone was detected only once. The rearrangement uses TRBV6-5 and TRBJ1-2; 8 bases align to TRBD1. V was clipped by 6 bases and J by 8 bases; unmatched bases: 11. This CDR3 region has 14 residues. CDR1 is MNHEY, CDR2 SVGAGI, per germline. CDR3 in DNA: TGTGCCAGCAGAAGGGAAGACAGGGGAAACGGCTACACCTTC. It encodes CASRREDRGNGYTF.

The V call is TRBV12-5, the J call TRBJ2-7, with D unresolved. Germline V gene sequence: CDR1 LGHNT, CDR2 FRNRAP. V shed 3 bases and J shed 0 bases, with 9 bases lying between them. The CDR3 length is 14 residues. CDR3 sequence (DNA): TGTGCTAGTGGTTTTCTTTACAGCTCCTACGAGCAGTACTTC. Translated: CASGFLYSSYEQYF.

V gene TRBV10-3 combines with J gene TRBJ2-7, with D perhaps TRBD2 (6 bases). The CDR3 has 15 residues. Germline lookup yields CDR1 ENHRY and CDR2 SYGVKD. V lost 6 bases to trimming and J lost 2 bases, with 17 bases between them. DNA of the CDR3: TGTGCCATCAGGACACCACGACGGGGGACCTACGAGCAGTACTTC. Amino acid sequence: CAIRTPRRGTYEQYF.

The chain employs TRBV7-9 and TRBJ2-2; D may be TRBD2 (7 bases). V was cut by 5 bases and J by 7 bases, with 23 bases left in between. The germline CDR1 and CDR2 sequences are SEHNR and FQNEAQ (reference sequence). The CDR3 runs to 17 residues. CDR3 in DNA: TGTGCCAGCAGCGGGGGCCCACTAGCGTGGGGGAGCGGGGAGCTGTTTTTT. Amino acid sequence: CASSGGPLAWGSGELFF.

This sequence joins TRBV27 and TRBJ2-3; D might be TRBD2 (5 bases). The V end lost 2 bases, the J end lost 5 bases, and 17 bases lay between the germline ends. The length of the CDR3 is 16 residues. CDR1 and CDR2 (germline): MNHEY, SMNVEV (reference sequence). CDR3 in amino acids: CASSLRPQGGQDTQYF. CDR3 DNA sequence: TGTGCCAGCAGTTTACGACCGCAAGGAGGTCAAGATACGCAGTATTTT.

On this clone itself: The limits of the CDR3 on the DNA are not certain, so only TCRdb's listed CDR3 is given. This chain joins TRBV21-1 and TRBJ2-1; the table's TRBD1 call for D was not verified on the DNA. TRBV21-1 is flagged as a pseudogene. The CDR3 totals 16 residues, both ends included. The CDR3: CASSKVGQGISNEQFF.

The chain links TRBV6-2 or TRBV6-3 to TRBJ1-5; no definite D call. Trimming stripped 6 bases from V and 7 bases from J, with 7 bases between. The V gene's germline CDR1 is MNHEY and CDR2 SVGEGT. This CDR3 spans 11 amino acids. The CDR3: CASSHGQPQHF. The CDR3 nucleotides read TGTGCCAGCAGCCACGGGCAGCCCCAGCATTTT.

This clone occurred once. The J gene is TRBJ1-4, the V gene TRBV6-5, with D perhaps matching TRBD1 (6 bases). Trimming took off 6 bases at V and 4 bases at J, with 12 bases between the two ends. This CDR3 is built from 14 residues. Looked up from germline, CDR1 is MNHEY and CDR2 is SVGAGI. The CDR3 sequence: CASSPGQINEKLFF. CDR3 sequence (DNA): TGTGCCAGCAGCCCCGGACAGATTAATGAAAAACTGTTTTTT.

In its sample, this clone was seen once. This chain uses TRBV12-5 with TRBJ1-1; D ambiguous. Looked up from germline, CDR1 is LGHNT and CDR2 is FRNRAP. The ends were cut back, 5 bases at V and 8 bases at J, with 12 bases in the middle. This CDR3 is 12 amino acids long. This chain's CDR3 is CASGNPRGEAFF. The CDR3 DNA reads as TGTGCTAGTGGTAATCCTAGAGGAGAAGCTTTCTTT.

The chain links TRBV10-3 to TRBJ1-1, with TRBD1 matching over 7 bases. The junction had 5 bases not matched to a gene; V was cut back by 10 bases and J by 3 bases. Germline V gives CDR1 ENHRY, CDR2 SYGVKD. This CDR3 has 12 amino acids. CDR3 in amino acids: CASHRGDTEAFF. The CDR3 DNA reads as TGTGCCAGCCACAGGGGTGACACTGAAGCTTTCTTT.

The chain combines TRBV11-2 with TRBJ1-1; possibly TRBD1 for D (6 bases). Trimming took 5 bases from V and 7 from J, leaving 11 bases between them. Germline CDR1 is SGHAT and CDR2 is FQNNGV. The CDR3 contains 12 residues. Written as DNA, the CDR3 is TGTGCCAGCAGCGTGGACAGTCTTGAAGCTTTCTTT. Translated: CASSVDSLEAFF.

The chain couples TRBV7-9 to TRBJ1-2; tentative D call: TRBD1 (6 bases). The germline V gene has CDR1 SEHNR and CDR2 FQNEAQ (reference sequence). The CDR3 contains 16 residues. Trimming left V 5 bases short and J 3 bases short, with 19 bases between. The CDR3 DNA sequence: TGTGCCAGCAGCCTAAACTCCGGACAGTCGGACTATGGCTACACCTTC. Translation gives CASSLNSGQSDYGYTF.

The J gene is TRBJ2-1, the V gene TRBV4-3; 8 bases fit TRBD2. The V gene end was trimmed by 3 bases and the J gene end by 4 bases; junction bases not matched to a gene: 17. The CDR3 has 19 residues. CDR1 is LGHNA, CDR2 YSLEER, per germline. The CDR3 protein is CASSHGGNGAGDFYNEQFF. The DNA for the CDR3 is TGCGCCAGCAGCCACGGGGGTAACGGAGCGGGGGACTTTTACAATGAGCAGTTCTTC.

This chain uses TRBV12-3 or TRBV12-4 with TRBJ1-1, with unresolved D. V lost 3 bases and J 11 bases, leaving 13 bases between the germline ends. This CDR3 is 12 amino acids long. The DNA for the CDR3 is TGTGCCAGCAGTTTGTTGCCTGGAGGGGCTTTCTTT. Its protein is CASSLLPGGAFF.

This chain links TRBV12-2 with TRBJ2-3; TRBD2, the table's D call, was not compared with the DNA. TRBV12-2 is tagged as a pseudogene. This CDR3 contains 17 residues. CDR3 protein: CASRLVSYYPSTDTQYF. The CDR3 bases are TGTGCAAGTCGCTTAGTATCATACTATCCTAGCACAGATACGCAGTATTTT.